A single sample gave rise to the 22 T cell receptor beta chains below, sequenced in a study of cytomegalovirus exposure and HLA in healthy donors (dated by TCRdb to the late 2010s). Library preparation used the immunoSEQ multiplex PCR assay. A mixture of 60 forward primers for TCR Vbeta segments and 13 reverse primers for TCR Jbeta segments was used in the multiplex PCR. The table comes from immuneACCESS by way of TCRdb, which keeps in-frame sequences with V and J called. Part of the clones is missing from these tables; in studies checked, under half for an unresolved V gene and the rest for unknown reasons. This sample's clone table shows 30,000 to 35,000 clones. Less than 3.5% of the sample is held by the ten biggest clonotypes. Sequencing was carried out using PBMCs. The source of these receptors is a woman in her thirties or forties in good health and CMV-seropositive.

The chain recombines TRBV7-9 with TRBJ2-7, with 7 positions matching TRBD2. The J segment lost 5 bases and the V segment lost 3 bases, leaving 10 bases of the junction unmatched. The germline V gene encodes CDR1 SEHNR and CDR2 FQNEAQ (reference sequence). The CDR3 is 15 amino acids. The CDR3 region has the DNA TGTGCCAGCAGCTTGAAGGCGGGAGAGGGCCACGAGCAGTACTTC. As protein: CASSLKAGEGHEQYF.

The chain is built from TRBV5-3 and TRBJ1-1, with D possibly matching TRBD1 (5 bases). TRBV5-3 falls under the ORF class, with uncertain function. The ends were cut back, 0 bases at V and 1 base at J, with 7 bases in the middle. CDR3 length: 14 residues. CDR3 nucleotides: TGTGCCAGAAGCTTGGGGACATCGAACACTGAAGCTTTCTTT. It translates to CARSLGTSNTEAFF.

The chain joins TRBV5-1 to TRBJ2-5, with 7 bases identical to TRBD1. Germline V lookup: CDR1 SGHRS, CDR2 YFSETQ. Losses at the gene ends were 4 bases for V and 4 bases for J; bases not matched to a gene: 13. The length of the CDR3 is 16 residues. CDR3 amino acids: CASSIGTDPQGETQYF. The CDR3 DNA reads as TGCGCCAGCAGCATCGGGACAGACCCGCAGGGAGAGACCCAGTACTTC.

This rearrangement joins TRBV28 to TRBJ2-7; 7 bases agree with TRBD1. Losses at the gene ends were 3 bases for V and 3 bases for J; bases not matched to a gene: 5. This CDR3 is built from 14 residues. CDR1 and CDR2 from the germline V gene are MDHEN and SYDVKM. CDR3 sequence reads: CASSLPGQLYEQYF. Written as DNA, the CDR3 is TGTGCCAGCAGTTTGCCGGGACAGCTCTACGAGCAGTACTTC.

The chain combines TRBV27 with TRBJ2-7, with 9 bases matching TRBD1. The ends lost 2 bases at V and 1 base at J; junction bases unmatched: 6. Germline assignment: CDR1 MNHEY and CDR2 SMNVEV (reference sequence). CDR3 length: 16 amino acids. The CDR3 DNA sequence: TGTGCCAGCAGTTTAGTTGGCGGGACAGGGTCCTACGAGCAGTACTTC. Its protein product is CASSLVGGTGSYEQYF.

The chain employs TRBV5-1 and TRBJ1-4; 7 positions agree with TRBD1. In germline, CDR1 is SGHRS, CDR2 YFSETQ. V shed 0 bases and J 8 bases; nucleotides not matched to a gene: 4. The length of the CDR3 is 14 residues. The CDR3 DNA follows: TGCGCCAGCAGCTTGGGGGCAGGGGGAGAAAAACTGTTTTTT. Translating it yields CASSLGAGGEKLFF.

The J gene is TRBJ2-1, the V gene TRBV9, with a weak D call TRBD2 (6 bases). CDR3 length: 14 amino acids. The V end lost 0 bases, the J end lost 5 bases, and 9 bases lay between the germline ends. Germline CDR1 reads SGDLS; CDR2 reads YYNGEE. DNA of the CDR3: TGTGCCAGCAGCGTAGACGGGAGCCACAATGAGCAGTTCTTC. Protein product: CASSVDGSHNEQFF.

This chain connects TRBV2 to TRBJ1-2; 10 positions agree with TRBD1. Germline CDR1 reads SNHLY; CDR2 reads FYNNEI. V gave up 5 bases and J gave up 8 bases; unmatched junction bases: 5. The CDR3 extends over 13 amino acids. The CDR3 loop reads CASSLDRGQGYTF. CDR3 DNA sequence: TGTGCCAGCAGTCTTGACAGGGGGCAAGGCTACACCTTC.

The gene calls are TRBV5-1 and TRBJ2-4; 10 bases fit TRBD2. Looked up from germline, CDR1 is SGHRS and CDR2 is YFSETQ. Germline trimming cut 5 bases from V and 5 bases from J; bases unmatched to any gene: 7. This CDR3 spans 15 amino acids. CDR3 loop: CASSYGLADENIQYF. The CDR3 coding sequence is TGCGCCAGCAGTTATGGACTAGCGGATGAAAACATTCAGTACTTC.

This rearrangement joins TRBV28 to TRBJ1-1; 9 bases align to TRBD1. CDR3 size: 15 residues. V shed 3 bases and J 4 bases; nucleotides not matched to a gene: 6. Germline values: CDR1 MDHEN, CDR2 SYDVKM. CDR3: CASSLPGQGFTEAFF. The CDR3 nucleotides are TGTGCCAGCAGTTTGCCGGGACAGGGTTTCACTGAAGCTTTCTTT.

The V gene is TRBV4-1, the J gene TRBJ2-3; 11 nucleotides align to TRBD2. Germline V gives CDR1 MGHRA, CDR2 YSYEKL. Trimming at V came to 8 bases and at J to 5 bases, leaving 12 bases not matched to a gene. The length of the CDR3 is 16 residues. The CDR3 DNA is TGCGCCAGCGGTCGGACTAGCGGGTCTGGGGGAGATACGCAGTATTTT. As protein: CASGRTSGSGGDTQYF.

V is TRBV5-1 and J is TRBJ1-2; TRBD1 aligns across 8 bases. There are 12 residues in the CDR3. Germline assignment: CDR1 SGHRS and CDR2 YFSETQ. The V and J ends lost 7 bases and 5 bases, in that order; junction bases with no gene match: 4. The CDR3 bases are TGCGCCAGCTCACAGGGGGTTTATGGCTACACCTTC. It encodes CASSQGVYGYTF.

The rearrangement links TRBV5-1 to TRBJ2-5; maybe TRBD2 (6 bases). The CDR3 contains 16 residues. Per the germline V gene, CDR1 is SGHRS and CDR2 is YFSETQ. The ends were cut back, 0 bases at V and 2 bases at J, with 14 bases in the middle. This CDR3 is CASSLVGGQGQETQYF. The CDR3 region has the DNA TGCGCCAGCAGCTTGGTTGGAGGGCAGGGTCAAGAGACCCAGTACTTC.

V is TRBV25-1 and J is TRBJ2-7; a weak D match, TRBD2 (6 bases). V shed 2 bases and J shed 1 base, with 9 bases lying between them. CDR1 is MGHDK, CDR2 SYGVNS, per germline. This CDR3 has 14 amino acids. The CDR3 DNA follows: TGTGCCAGCAGTGAAAGGCGGGAATCCTACGAGCAGTACTTC. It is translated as CASSERRESYEQYF.

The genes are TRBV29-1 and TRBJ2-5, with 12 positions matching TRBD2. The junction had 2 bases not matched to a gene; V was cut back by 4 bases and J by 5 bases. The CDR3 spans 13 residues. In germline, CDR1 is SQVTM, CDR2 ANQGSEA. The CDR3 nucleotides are TGCAGCGTTGTAGGACTAGCGGGGGAGACCCAGTACTTC. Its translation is CSVVGLAGETQYF.

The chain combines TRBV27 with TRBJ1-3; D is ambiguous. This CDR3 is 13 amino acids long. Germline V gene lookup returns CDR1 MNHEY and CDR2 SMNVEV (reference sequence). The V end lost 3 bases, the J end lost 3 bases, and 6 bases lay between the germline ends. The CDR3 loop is CASSFQFGNTIYF. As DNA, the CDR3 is TGTGCCAGCAGTTTCCAGTTTGGAAACACCATATATTTT.

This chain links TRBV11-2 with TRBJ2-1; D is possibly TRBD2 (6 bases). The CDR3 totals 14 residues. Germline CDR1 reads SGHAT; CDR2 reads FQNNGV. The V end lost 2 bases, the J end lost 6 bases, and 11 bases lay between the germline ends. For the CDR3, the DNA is TGTGCCAGCAGCTTAATGTGGGGAGGCAATGAGCAGTTCTTC. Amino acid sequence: CASSLMWGGNEQFF.

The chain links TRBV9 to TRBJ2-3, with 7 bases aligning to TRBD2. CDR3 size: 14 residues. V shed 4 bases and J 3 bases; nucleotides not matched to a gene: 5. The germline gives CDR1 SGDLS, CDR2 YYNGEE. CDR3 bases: TGTGCCAGCAGCCCTGGGACTACTACAGATACGCAGTATTTT. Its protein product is CASSPGTTTDTQYF. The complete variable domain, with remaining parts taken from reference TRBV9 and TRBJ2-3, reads DSGVTQTPKHLITATGQRVTLRCSPRSGDLSVYWYQQSLDQGLQFLIQYYNGEERAKGNILERFSAQQFPDLHSELNLSSLELGDSALYFCASSPGTTTDTQYFGPGTRLTVL.

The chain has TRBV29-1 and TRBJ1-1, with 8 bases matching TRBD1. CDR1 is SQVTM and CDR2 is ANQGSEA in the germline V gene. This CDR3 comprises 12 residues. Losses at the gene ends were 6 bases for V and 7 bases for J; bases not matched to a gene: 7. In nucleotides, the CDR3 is TGCAGCGTCCAACAGGGGGTCGGTGAAGCTTTCTTT. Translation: CSVQQGVGEAFF. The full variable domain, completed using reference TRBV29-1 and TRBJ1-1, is SAVISQKPSRDICQRGTSLTIQCQVDSQVTMMFWYRQQPGQSLTLIATANQGSEATYESGFVIDKFPISRPNLTFSTLTVSNMSPEDSSIYLCSVQQGVGEAFFGQGTRLTVV.

The CDR3 region has the DNA TGTGCCAGCAGTGCCGGACAGAACTATGGCTACACCTTC. Amino acid sequence: CASSAGQNYGYTF. The genes are TRBV2 and TRBJ1-2, with D tentatively TRBD1 (6 bases). Between the trimmed V and J ends, which lost 4 bases and 2 bases, there was a span of 8 bases. The V gene's germline CDR1 is SNHLY and CDR2 FYNNEI. The CDR3 spans 13 residues.

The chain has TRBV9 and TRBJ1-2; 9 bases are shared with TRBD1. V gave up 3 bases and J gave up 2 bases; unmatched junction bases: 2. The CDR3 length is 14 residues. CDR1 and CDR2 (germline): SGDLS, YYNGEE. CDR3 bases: TGTGCCAGCAGCGCCGGACAGGGGAACTATGGCTACACCTTC. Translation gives CASSAGQGNYGYTF.

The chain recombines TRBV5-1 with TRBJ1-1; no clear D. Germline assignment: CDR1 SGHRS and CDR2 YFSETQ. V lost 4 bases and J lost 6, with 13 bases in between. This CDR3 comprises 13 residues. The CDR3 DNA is TGCGCCAGCAGCGCCCAGGATCGTGCTGAAGCTTTCTTT. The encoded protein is CASSAQDRAEAFF.